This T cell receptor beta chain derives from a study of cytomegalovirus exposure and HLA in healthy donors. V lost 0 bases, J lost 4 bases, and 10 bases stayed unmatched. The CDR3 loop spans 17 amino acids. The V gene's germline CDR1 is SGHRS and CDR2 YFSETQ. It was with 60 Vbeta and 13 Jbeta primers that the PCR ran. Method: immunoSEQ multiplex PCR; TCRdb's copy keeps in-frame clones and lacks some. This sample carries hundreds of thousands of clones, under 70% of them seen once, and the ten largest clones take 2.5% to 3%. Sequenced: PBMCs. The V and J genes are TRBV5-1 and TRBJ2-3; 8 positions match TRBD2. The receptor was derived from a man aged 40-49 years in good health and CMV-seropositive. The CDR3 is CASSLALTGGSSDTQYF. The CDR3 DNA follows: TGCGCCAGCAGCTTGGCCCTCACGGGGGGGAGCTCAGATACGCAGTATTTT.